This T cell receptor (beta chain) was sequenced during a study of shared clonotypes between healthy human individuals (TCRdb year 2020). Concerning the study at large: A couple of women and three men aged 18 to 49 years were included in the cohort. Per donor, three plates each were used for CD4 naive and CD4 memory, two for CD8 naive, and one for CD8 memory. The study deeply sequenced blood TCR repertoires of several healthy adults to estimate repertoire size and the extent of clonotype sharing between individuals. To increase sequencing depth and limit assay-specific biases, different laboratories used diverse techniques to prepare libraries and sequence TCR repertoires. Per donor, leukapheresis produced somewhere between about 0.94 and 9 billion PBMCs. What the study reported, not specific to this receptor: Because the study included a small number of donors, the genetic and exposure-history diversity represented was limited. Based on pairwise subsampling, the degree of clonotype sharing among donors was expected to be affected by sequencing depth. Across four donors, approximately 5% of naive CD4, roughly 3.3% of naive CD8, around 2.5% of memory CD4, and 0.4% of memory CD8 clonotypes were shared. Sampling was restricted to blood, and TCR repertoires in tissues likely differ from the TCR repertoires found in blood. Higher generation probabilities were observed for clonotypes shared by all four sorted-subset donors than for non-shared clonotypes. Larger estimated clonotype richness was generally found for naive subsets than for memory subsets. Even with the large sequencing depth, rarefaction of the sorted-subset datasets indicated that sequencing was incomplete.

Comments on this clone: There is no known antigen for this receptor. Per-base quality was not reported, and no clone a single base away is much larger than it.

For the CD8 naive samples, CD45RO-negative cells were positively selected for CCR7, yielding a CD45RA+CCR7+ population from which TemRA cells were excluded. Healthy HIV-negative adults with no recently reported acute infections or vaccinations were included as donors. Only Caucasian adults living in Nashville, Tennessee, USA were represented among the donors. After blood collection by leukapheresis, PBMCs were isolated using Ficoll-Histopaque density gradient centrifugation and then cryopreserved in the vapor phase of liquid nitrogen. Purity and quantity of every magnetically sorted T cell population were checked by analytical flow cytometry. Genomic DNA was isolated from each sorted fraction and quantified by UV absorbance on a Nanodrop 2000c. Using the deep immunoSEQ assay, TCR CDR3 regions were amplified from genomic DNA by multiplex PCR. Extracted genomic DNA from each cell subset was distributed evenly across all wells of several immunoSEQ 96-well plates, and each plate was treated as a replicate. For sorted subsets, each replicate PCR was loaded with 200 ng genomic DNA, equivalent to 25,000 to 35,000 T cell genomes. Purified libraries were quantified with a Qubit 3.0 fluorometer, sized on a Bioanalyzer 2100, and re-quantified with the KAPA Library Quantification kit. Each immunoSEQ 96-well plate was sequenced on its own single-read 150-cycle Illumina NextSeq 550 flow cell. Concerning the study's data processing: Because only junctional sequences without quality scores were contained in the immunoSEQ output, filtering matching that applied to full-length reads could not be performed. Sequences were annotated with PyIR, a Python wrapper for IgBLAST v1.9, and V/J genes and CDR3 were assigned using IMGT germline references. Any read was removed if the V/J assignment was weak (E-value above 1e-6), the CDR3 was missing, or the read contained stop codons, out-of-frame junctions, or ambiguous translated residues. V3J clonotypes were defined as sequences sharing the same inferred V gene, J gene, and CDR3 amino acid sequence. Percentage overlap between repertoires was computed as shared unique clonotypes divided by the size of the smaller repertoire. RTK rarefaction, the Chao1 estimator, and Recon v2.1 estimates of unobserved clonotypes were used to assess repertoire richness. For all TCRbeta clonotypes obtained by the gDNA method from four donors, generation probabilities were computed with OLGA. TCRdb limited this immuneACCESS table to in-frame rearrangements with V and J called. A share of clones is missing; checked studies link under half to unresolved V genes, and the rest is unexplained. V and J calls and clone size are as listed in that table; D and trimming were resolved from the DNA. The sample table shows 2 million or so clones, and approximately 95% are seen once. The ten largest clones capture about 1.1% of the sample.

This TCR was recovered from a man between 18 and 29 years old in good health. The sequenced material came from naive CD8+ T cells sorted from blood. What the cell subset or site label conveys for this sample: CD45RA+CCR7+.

The sequenced DNA is TGTGCCAGCAGTGAGTTGGTCGGGGCAGCCTCCTACAATGAGCAGTTCTTC. Its amino acids are CASSELVGAASYNEQFF. The V gene is TRBV6-1 and the J gene is TRBJ2-1; the D call could be TRBD1 or TRBD2, with each sharing 5 bases. The germline V gene specifies MNHNS as CDR1 and SASEGT as CDR2. V is pared back by 3 bases and J by 0 bases, with 15 bases lying between the germline termini. CDR3 length: 17 amino acids, cysteine to phenylalanine. Just the 51-base CDR3 DNA is kept, in frame starting at base 1.